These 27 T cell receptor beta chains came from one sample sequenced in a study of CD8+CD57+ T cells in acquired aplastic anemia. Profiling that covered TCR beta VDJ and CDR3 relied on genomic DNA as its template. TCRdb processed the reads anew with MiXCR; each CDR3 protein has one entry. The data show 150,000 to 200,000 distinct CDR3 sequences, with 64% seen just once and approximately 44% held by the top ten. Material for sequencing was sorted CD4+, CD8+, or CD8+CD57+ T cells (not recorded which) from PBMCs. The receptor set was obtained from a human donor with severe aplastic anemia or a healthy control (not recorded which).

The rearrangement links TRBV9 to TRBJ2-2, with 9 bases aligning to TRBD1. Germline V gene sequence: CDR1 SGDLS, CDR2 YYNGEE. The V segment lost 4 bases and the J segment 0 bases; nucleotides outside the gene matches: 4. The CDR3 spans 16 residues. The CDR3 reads CASSPGDRANTGELFF. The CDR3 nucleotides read TGTGCCAGCAGCCCTGGGGACAGGGCGAACACCGGGGAGCTGTTTTTT.

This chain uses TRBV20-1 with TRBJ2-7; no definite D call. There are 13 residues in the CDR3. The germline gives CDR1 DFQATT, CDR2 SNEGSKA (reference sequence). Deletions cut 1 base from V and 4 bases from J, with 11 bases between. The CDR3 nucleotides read TGCAGTGCTAGAGCCCGACACTTTTACGAGCAGTACTTC. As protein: CSARARHFYEQYF.

CDR3 region: CATSDGGGNEQFF. CDR3 nucleotide sequence: TGTGCCACCAGTGATGGGGGGGGCAATGAGCAGTTCTTC. The rearrangement uses TRBV24-1 and TRBJ2-1; TRBD2 matches 7 bases. Germline CDR1 is KGHDR and CDR2 is SFDVKD. The CDR3 runs to 13 residues. The J segment lost 6 bases and the V segment lost 3 bases, leaving 1 base of the junction unmatched.

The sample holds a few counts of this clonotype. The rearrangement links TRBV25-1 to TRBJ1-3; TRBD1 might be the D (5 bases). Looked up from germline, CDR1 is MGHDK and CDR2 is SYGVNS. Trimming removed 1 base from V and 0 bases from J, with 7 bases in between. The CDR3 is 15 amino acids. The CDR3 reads CASSEWGNSGNTIYF. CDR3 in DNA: TGTGCCAGCAGTGAATGGGGGAACTCTGGAAACACCATATATTTT.

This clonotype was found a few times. This chain's CDR3 is CSVSSGTGLVYEQYF. In nucleotides, the CDR3 is TGCAGCGTTTCCTCGGGGACAGGCCTCGTCTACGAGCAGTACTTC. The J gene is TRBJ2-7, the V gene TRBV29-1; 8 nucleotides agree with TRBD1. This CDR3 has 15 amino acids. The germline V gene has CDR1 SQVTM and CDR2 ANQGSEA. V shed 5 bases, J shed 3 bases, and the junction held 12 bases outside the gene matches.

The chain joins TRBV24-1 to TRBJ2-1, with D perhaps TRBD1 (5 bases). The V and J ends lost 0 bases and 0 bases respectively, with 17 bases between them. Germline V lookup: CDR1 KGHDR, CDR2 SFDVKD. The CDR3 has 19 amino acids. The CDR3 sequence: CATSDLRPQGLGSYNEQFF. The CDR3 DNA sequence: TGTGCCACCAGTGATTTGCGCCCCCAGGGCCTGGGCTCCTACAATGAGCAGTTCTTC.

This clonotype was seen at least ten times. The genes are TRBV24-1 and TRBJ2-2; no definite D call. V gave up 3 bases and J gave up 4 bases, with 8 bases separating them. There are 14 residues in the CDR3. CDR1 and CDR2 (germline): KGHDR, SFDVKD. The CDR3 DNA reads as TGTGCCACCAGTGATGCGCGAGGCACCGGGGAGCTGTTTTTT. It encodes CATSDARGTGELFF.

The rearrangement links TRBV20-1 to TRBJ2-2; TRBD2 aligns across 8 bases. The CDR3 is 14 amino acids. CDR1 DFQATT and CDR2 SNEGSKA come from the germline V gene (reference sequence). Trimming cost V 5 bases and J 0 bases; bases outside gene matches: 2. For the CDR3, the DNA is TGCAGTGCTCCGGGACTAGCGAACACCGGGGAGCTGTTTTTT. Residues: CSAPGLANTGELFF.

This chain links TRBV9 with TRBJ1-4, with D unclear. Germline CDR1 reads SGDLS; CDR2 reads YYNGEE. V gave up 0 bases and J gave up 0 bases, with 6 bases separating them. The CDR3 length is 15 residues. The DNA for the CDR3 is TGTGCCAGCAGCGTAGTCGGGGCAACTAATGAAAAACTGTTTTTT. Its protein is CASSVVGATNEKLFF.

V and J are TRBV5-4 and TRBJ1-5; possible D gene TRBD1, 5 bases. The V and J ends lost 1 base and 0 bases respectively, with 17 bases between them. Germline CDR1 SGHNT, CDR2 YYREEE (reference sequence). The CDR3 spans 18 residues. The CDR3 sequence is CASSLYTDSRYSNQPQHF. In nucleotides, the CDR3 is TGTGCCAGCAGCTTGTATACTGACAGCCGATATAGCAATCAGCCCCAGCATTTT. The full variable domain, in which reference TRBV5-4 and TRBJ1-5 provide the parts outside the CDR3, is ETGVTQSPTHLIKTRGQQVTLRCSSQSGHNTVSWYQQALGQGPQFIFQYYREEENGRGNFPPRFSGLQFPNYSSELNVNALELDDSALYLCASSLYTDSRYSNQPQHFGDGTRLSIL.

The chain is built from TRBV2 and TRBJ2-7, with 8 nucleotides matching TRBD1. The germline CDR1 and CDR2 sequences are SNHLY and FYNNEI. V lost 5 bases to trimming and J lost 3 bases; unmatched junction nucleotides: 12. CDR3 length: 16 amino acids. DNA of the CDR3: TGTGCCAGCAGTTTTCATACAGGGGGTAAGAGCTACGAGCAGTACTTC. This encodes CASSFHTGGKSYEQYF.

The CDR3 loop is CSASSYRETDEQYF. DNA of the CDR3: TGCAGTGCTAGTAGTTACAGGGAGACGGACGAGCAGTACTTC. The gene calls are TRBV20-1 and TRBJ2-7; weak D call: TRBD1 (6 bases). CDR3 length: 14 amino acids. V was clipped by 3 bases and J by 5 bases, with 17 bases between them. The V gene's germline CDR1 is DFQATT and CDR2 SNEGSKA (reference sequence).

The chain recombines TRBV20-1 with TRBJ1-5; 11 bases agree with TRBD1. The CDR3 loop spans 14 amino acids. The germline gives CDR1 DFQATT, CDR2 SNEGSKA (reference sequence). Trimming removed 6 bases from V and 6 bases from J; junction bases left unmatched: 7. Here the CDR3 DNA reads TGCAGTGCGCGGGACAGGGGGTTTAGTCAGCCCCAGCATTTT. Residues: CSARDRGFSQPQHF.

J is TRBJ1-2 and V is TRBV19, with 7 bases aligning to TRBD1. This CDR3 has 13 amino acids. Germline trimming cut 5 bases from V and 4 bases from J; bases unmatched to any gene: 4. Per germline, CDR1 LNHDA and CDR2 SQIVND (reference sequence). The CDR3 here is CASSHGQVYGYTF. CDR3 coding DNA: TGTGCCAGTAGTCACGGACAGGTCTATGGCTACACCTTC. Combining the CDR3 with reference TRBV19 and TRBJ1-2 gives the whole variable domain DGGITQSPKYLFRKEGQNVTLSCEQNLNHDAMYWYRQDPGQGLRLIYYSQIVNDFQKGDIAEGYSVSREKKESFPLTVTSAQKNPTAFYLCASSHGQVYGYTFGSGTRLTVV.

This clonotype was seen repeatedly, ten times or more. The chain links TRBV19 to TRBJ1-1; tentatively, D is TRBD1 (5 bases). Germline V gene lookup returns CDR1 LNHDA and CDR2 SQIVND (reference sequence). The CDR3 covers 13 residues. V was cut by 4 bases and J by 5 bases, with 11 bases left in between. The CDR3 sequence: CASSNPGGTEAFF. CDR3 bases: TGTGCCAGTAGTAACCCCGGGGGTACTGAAGCTTTCTTT.

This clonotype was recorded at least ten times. CDR3 sequence reads: CASSLTSRGRPYEQYF. CDR3 bases: TGTGCCAGCAGCCTAACTTCCAGGGGCCGACCTTACGAGCAGTACTTC. The chain uses TRBV27 and TRBJ2-7, with D tentatively TRBD1 (6 bases). CDR3 length: 16 amino acids. CDR1 is MNHEY and CDR2 is SMNVEV in the germline V gene (reference sequence). V was clipped by 6 bases and J by 4 bases, with 22 bases between them.

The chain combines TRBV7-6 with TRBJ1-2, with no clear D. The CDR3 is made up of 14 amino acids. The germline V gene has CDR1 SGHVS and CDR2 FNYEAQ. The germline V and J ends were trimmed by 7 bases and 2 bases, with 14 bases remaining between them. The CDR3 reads CASTPQRANYGYTF. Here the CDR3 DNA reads TGTGCCAGCACCCCCCAGCGGGCGAACTATGGCTACACCTTC.

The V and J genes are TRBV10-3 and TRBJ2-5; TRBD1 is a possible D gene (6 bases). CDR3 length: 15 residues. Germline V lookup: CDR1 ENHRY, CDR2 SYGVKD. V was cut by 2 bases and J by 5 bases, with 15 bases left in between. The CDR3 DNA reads TGTGCCATCAGTGAGGCAGGGGCGGCGGAGGAGACCCAGTACTTC. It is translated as CAISEAGAAEETQYF.

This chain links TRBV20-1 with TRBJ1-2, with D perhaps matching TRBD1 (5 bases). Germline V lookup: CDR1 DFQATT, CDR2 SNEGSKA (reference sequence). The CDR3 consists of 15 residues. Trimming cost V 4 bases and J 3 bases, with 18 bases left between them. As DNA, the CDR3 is TGCAGTGCTAAACCGATGACAGCGGGGGACTATGGCTACACCTTC. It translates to CSAKPMTAGDYGYTF.

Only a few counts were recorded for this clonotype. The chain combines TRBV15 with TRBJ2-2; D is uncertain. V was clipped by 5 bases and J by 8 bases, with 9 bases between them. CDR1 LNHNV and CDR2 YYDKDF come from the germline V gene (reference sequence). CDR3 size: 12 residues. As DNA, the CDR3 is TGTGCCACCAGCTCGTACTTAGGGGAGCTGTTTTTT. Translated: CATSSYLGELFF. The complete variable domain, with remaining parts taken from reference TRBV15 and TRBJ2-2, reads DAMVIQNPRYQVTQFGKPVTLSCSQTLNHNVMYWYQQKSSQAPKLLFHYYDKDFNNEADTPDNFQSRRPNTSFCFLDIRSPGLGDTAMYLCATSSYLGELFFGEGSRLTVL.

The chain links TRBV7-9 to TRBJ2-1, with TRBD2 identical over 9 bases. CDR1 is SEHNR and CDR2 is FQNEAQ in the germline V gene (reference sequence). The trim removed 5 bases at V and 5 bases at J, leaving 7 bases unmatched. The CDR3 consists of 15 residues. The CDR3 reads CASSGRGGLNNEQFF. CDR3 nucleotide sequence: TGTGCCAGCAGCGGGCGGGGGGGCCTGAACAATGAGCAGTTCTTC.

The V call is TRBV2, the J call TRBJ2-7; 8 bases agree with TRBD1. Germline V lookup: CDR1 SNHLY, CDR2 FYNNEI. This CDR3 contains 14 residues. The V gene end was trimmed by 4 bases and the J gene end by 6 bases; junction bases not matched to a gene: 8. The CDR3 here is CASSVLQGAGEQYF. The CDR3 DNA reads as TGTGCCAGCAGTGTCCTTCAGGGGGCGGGCGAGCAGTACTTC.

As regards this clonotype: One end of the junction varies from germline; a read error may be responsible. This CDR3 is CASSLGGASERYF. In DNA, the CDR3 is TGTGCCAGCAGTTTAGGAGGGGCGTCTGAGCGGTACTTC. J is TRBJ2-7 and V is TRBV7-9, with D tentatively TRBD2 (6 bases). The CDR3 contains 13 residues. Germline V gene lookup returns CDR1 SEHNR and CDR2 FQNEAQ (reference sequence). Together with reference TRBV7-9 and TRBJ2-7, the CDR3 gives the full variable domain: DTGVSQNPRHKITKRGQNVTFRCDPISEHNRLYWYRQTLGQGPEFLTYFQNEAQLEKSRLLSDRFSAERPKGSFSTLEIQRTEQGDSAMYLCASSLGGASERYFGPGTRLTVT.

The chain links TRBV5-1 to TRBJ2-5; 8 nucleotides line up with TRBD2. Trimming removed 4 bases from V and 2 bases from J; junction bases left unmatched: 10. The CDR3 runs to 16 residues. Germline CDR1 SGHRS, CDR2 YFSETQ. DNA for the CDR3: TGCGCCAGCAGCCACGGGAGGGCGGGCGGACAAGAGACCCAGTACTTC. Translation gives CASSHGRAGGQETQYF. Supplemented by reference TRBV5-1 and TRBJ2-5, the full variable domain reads KAGVTQTPRYLIKTRGQQVTLSCSPISGHRSVSWYQQTPGQGLQFLFEYFSETQRNKGNFPGRFSGRQFSNSRSEMNVSTLELGDSALYLCASSHGRAGGQETQYFGPGTRLLVL.

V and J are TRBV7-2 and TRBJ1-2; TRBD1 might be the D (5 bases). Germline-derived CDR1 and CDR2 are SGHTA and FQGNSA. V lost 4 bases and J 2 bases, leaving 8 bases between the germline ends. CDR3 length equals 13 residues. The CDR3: CASSSGRNYGYTF. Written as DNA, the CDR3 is TGTGCCAGCAGCTCGGGACGGAACTATGGCTACACCTTC.

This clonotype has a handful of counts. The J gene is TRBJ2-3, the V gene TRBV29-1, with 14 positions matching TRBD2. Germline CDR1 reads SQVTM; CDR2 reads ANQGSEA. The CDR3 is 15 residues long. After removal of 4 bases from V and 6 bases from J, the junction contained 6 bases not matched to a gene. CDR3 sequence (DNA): TGCAGCGTTGGCCCGGGACTAGCGGGAGAGGATACGCAGTATTTT. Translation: CSVGPGLAGEDTQYF.

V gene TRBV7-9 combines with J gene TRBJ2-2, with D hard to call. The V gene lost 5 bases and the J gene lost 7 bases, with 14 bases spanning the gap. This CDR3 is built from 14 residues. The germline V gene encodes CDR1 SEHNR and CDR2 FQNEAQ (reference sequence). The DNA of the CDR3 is TGTGCCAGCAGCCCCTCCTCTCCGTTCGGGGAGCTGTTTTTT. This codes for CASSPSSPFGELFF.